This TCR beta chain was identified in a study of T-cell memory formation after mild COVID-19. TCRdb passed the 5' RACE reads through MiXCR, listing each CDR3 protein once. The sample shows 150,000 to 200,000 distinct CDR3 sequences, 14% of them seen only once. This clonotype was seen a few times. Antigen: not known. This CDR3 is built from 13 residues. Trimming removed 3 bases at V and 1 base at J, with 5 bases between. The V gene's germline CDR1 is SGHTA and CDR2 FQGNSA. General observations from the study: Clones that contracted from day 15 to 85 were balanced CD4/CD8, while later expanders leaned CD4+.

The material sequenced was PBMCs or a T cell subset sorted from them (not recorded which). V usage is TRBV7-2 and J usage is TRBJ2-3; D is uncertain. The receptor's source is an adult woman who had mild COVID-19 (a few samples of this study predate the infection). Cell type and time point are not known. The CDR3, as DNA: TGTGCCAGCAGCTTTGAGCGCACAGATACGCAGTATTTT. This translates into CASSFERTDTQYF.